This T cell receptor beta chain derives from a study of technical replicates of blood from several donors (dated by TCRdb to the late 2010s). Receptor libraries were prepared by the immunoSEQ multiplex PCR assay. In its TCRdb copy, this immuneACCESS table keeps in-frame sequences only and misses some clones. Where compared with another copy, unresolved V genes explain less than half of these, and the others have no known cause. A total of approximately 88,000 clones appear in this sample, around 94% of them only once. More than 0.2% of the sample goes to the ten largest clones. This clone was seen a handful of times. What antigen it recognizes has not been identified. No much larger clonotype is one base removed from it; base qualities were not supplied. From the cysteine up to the phenylalanine, the CDR3 has a length of 14 residues. Just CDR3 DNA is preserved here, 42 bases in frame from base 1. The trim is 4 bases for V and 6 bases for J, with a gap of 16 bases between the germline ends. The germline V gene provides CDR1 SGHRS and CDR2 YFSETQ.

The specimen sequenced was T cells isolated from PBMCs. The sequence joins TRBV5-1 to TRBJ1-1, and perhaps TRBD1 as D gene, on 6 matching bases. The sequence was obtained from a human donor in good health. Here is the DNA: TGCGCCAGCAGCCTGTCACAACAGGGTTCTGAAGCTTTCTTT. It translates as CASSLSQQGSEAFF.